A single T cell receptor beta chain is shown here with its context. This receptor's antigen is unknown. Qualities for individual bases were not recorded, and no much larger clone is one base off. The immunoSEQ Assay, a bias-controlled multiplex PCR, was used to amplify TCRbeta CDR3 regions from genomic DNA. The study's own analysis went as follows. The number of nucleated cells in each sample was estimated by amplification of reference gene primers within the assay. Sequence reads were collapsed and filtered to measure the absolute abundance of every unique TCRbeta CDR3 rearrangement. For each sample, productive Simpson clonality was calculated as the square root of Simpson's diversity index across productive rearrangements. TCRdb re-hosts the immuneACCESS table, in-frame sequences only. Its copies lack some clones; in the studies checked, an unresolved V gene accounts for under half of them, and the cause for the rest is not known. That table supplies the V and J calls and clone size; D and trimming were determined from the DNA. Across this sample there are about 63,000 clones, with about 76% seen only once. The top ten hold 50% of the sample.

This entry is derived from a study of blood T cell repertoires in COVID-19 (dated by TCRdb to 2019 to 2021). Regarding the research as a whole: Collaborator samples came from the United States, Italy and Spain and covered acute and convalescent phases of COVID-19. The prospective study material was composed of cDNA or gDNA derived from T cells, B-cell-depleted T cells, or PBMCs. Subjects who had been exposed to COVID-19, were actively infected with it, or had recovered from it provided the deeply sampled blood TCRbeta repertoires that made up the dataset. A freely available public database, intended as a resource for researchers studying the immune response to SARS-CoV-2, is where the repertoires were released. The samples were drawn from the first 160 participants of the ongoing ImmuneRACE study and from 950 to 1,500 subjects provided by 6 global collaborators. Nearly every sample came with metadata listing a de-identified subject ID, COVID-19 status, age in years and sex. HLA class I and class II types, where available, came from metadata supplied by the sample provider rather than from assay-based typing. The research as a whole found: The amount of clinical and demographic metadata varied by source and participant and was provided uncurated.

From a lookup of the germline V gene, CDR1 and CDR2 are SGHTA and FQGNSA. CDR3 length: 13 amino acids, cysteine to phenylalanine. The only DNA kept is the CDR3, 39 bases in frame from the first base. V is pruned by 4 bases and J by 9 bases, leaving 5 bases of the junction without a gene match. Collaborating institutions collected whole blood in K2EDTA tubes following their own protocols. For TCRbeta analysis, collaborators shipped samples in one of three forms: frozen whole blood, isolated PBMCs, or DNA extracted from either of those sample types. Sequences were obtained from peripheral blood. The clonotype comes from a woman over 75 with acute or convalescent COVID-19. The sequence joins TRBV7-2 to TRBJ2-2; 7 middle bases align to TRBD1. The CDR3 region reads CASSSETGRELFF. The sequenced DNA: TGTGCCAGCAGCTCCGAGACAGGGAGGGAGCTGTTTTTT.